The 27 T cell receptor beta chains listed next were all sequenced from one sample in a study of T cells in Graves' hyperthyroidism and ophthalmopathy. TCR beta CDR3 regions were amplified from RNA. Carried out on the TCR CDR3, a first-round RT-PCR used the HTBI primer set. TCRdb recomputed calls from the multiplex PCR reads with MiXCR, one row per CDR3 protein. The sample includes 600,000 or so distinct CDR3 sequences, 46% seen only once; the top ten take roughly 8.2%. The sample taken for sequencing was peripheral blood or thyroid tissue (not recorded which). The receptors come from a woman aged 18-29 years with Graves' hyperthyroidism.

The V call is TRBV2, the J call TRBJ1-1; no firm D call. The CDR3 has 13 amino acids. CDR1 is SNHLY, CDR2 FYNNEI, per germline. Trimming removed 7 bases at V and 4 bases at J, with 13 bases between. CDR3 loop: CASIGGVATEAFF. In DNA, the CDR3 is TGTGCCAGCATTGGTGGCGTGGCCACTGAAGCTTTCTTT.

V and J are TRBV6-6 and TRBJ1-1; D is possibly TRBD1 (6 bases). Germline V gene data show CDR1 as MNHNY and CDR2 as SVGAGI (reference sequence). V was shortened by 8 bases and J by 1 base, with 14 bases between the two germline ends. The CDR3 contains 14 residues. CDR3 DNA: TGTGCCAGCGTGTCCAGGGGCGGGAACACTGAAGCTTTCTTT. Translating gives CASVSRGGNTEAFF.

The sample holds many counts of this clonotype. J is TRBJ1-2 and V is TRBV25-1; D is possibly TRBD1 (6 bases). Between the trimmed V and J ends, which lost 2 bases and 4 bases, there was a span of 14 bases. This CDR3 contains 15 residues. Germline lookup yields CDR1 MGHDK and CDR2 SYGVNS. The CDR3 region is CASSESARGGYGYTF. In DNA form, the CDR3 reads TGTGCCAGCAGTGAAAGTGCCAGGGGAGGCTATGGCTACACCTTC.

V usage is TRBV7-9 and J usage is TRBJ1-1; no firm D call. The CDR3 has 12 amino acids. Germline-derived CDR1 and CDR2 are SEHNR and FQNEAQ (reference sequence). V gave up 8 bases and J gave up 4 bases, with 11 bases separating them. CDR3 nucleotides: TGTGCCAGCCAAGACGGGAGCACTGAAGCTTTCTTT. This translates into CASQDGSTEAFF.

This clonotype occurred many times. The V and J genes are TRBV25-1 and TRBJ1-4, with 10 positions matching TRBD1. Germline V gene data show CDR1 as MGHDK and CDR2 as SYGVNS. Trimming took 3 bases from V and 8 from J; bases not matched to a gene: 6. The CDR3 is 15 amino acids. CDR3: CASSDPGTGAEKLFF. CDR3 bases: TGTGCCAGCAGTGATCCCGGGACAGGGGCCGAAAAACTGTTTTTT.

The chain carries TRBV2 and TRBJ1-2, with 9 positions matching TRBD1. CDR1 and CDR2 from the germline V gene are SNHLY and FYNNEI. The CDR3 totals 14 residues. Trimming took 8 bases from V and 7 from J; bases not matched to a gene: 11. CDR3 region: CASSPGQGVGGYTF. The CDR3 DNA reads TGTGCCAGCTCTCCGGGACAGGGAGTAGGTGGCTACACCTTC.

V usage is TRBV11-2 and J usage is TRBJ2-1; a weak D match, TRBD2 (5 bases). This CDR3 contains 12 residues. The germline CDR1 and CDR2 sequences are SGHAT and FQNNGV. V lost 6 bases and J lost 4, with 7 bases in between. In DNA form, the CDR3 reads TGTGCCAGCAGTGGCGGGTACAATGAGCAGTTCTTC. Protein sequence: CASSGGYNEQFF.

This clonotype was observed a handful of times. V and J are TRBV7-6 and TRBJ1-6; 11 nucleotides line up with TRBD1. V lost 6 bases to trimming and J lost 10 bases; unmatched junction nucleotides: 5. The CDR3 sequence is 14 residues long. Germline CDR1 and CDR2: SGHVS and FNYEAQ. CDR3 loop: CASSWTGGISPLHF. For the CDR3, the DNA is TGTGCCAGCAGTTGGACAGGGGGCATCTCACCCCTCCACTTT.

This clonotype was seen a single time. The genes are TRBV9 and TRBJ1-1; unclear D gene. The CDR3 totals 14 residues. CDR1 is SGDLS, CDR2 YYNGEE, per germline. Between the trimmed V and J ends, which lost 0 bases and 7 bases, there was a span of 13 bases. In nucleotides, the CDR3 is TGTGCCAGCAGCGTAGATGGCAGTTCTAATGAAGCTTTCTTT. Its translation: CASSVDGSSNEAFF.

Note on this clonotype: Because it lacks the conserved phenylalanine or tryptophan at the end, this CDR3 is likely a read error. No DNA is shown, since the ends of the CDR3 on it are uncertain; the CDR3 is the one TCRdb lists. The genes are TRBV9 and TRBJ1-4; the D call TRBD1 from the table was never checked on the DNA. The CDR3 extends over 8 residues, inclusive of both ends. From germline, CDR1 is SGDLS and CDR2 YYNGEE. The chain's CDR3 is CASSVEAG.

This clonotype was observed a handful of times. This chain joins TRBV19 and TRBJ1-1; D gene uncertain. Deletions cut 7 bases from V and 1 base from J, with 13 bases between. The CDR3 contains 14 residues. CDR1 LNHDA and CDR2 SQIVND come from the germline V gene (reference sequence). The CDR3 is CASTELRRNTEAFF. The CDR3 DNA sequence: TGTGCCAGTACCGAGCTCAGGAGGAACACTGAAGCTTTCTTT. Full variable domain (remainder filled in from reference TRBV19 and TRBJ1-1): DGGITQSPKYLFRKEGQNVTLSCEQNLNHDAMYWYRQDPGQGLRLIYYSQIVNDFQKGDIAEGYSVSREKKESFPLTVTSAQKNPTAFYLCASTELRRNTEAFFGQGTRLTVV.

As regards this clonotype: Just one base apart from a much larger clone, this may be a read error. The chain links TRBV7-2 to TRBJ2-7; 9 positions match TRBD2. This CDR3 spans 14 amino acids. The trim removed 1 base at V and 6 bases at J, leaving 4 bases unmatched. Germline CDR1 reads SGHTA; CDR2 reads FQGNSA. CDR3 DNA sequence: TGTGCCAGCAGCTTAGGCGGGAGGGCCTCCGAGCAGTACTTC. It yields the protein CASSLGGRASEQYF.

The V and J genes are TRBV7-9 and TRBJ2-7, with 7 bases fitting TRBD2. Unmatched junction bases numbered 6, after V lost 5 bases and J lost 5 bases. Germline V lookup: CDR1 SEHNR, CDR2 FQNEAQ (reference sequence). This CDR3 region has 13 residues. The chain's CDR3 is CASSPNRGDEQYF. The DNA for the CDR3 is TGTGCCAGCAGCCCCAACCGGGGGGACGAGCAGTACTTC. The variable domain in full, with the rest retrieved from reference TRBV7-9 and TRBJ2-7, is DTGVSQNPRHKITKRGQNVTFRCDPISEHNRLYWYRQTLGQGPEFLTYFQNEAQLEKSRLLSDRFSAERPKGSFSTLEIQRTEQGDSAMYLCASSPNRGDEQYFGPGTRLTVT.

This clonotype has only a few counts. This sequence joins TRBV12-3 or TRBV12-4 and TRBJ2-7; TRBD2 is a possible D gene (5 bases). The CDR3 consists of 14 residues. The V and J ends lost 6 bases and 5 bases respectively, with 17 bases between them. The CDR3 sequence: CASRPGSAKDEQYF. Written as DNA, the CDR3 is TGTGCCAGCAGGCCGGGATCTGCTAAAGACGAGCAGTACTTC.

The rearrangement links TRBV2 to TRBJ2-6; 10 nucleotides match TRBD1. Trimming cost V 4 bases and J 4 bases; bases outside gene matches: 7. This CDR3 has 17 residues. In germline, CDR1 is SNHLY, CDR2 FYNNEI. CDR3 sequence: CASSVGTGATGANVLTF. CDR3 sequence (DNA): TGTGCCAGCAGTGTGGGGACAGGGGCCACCGGGGCCAACGTCCTGACTTTC.

About this clonotype: The junction does not match germline at one end; this may be a read error. The DNA of the CDR3 is TGTGCCAGCCACAGGGTGAACACTGGGGAGCTGTTTTTT. The encoded protein is CASHRVNTGELFF. V and J are TRBV7-8 and TRBJ2-2, with D tentatively TRBD1 (6 bases). Germline V CDR1 and CDR2: SGHVS, FQNEAQ. This CDR3 has 13 residues.

The V call is TRBV7-2, the J call TRBJ2-5; D gene uncertain. V lost 8 bases, J lost 3 bases, and 13 bases lay in between. This CDR3 has 13 amino acids. Germline V gives CDR1 SGHTA, CDR2 FQGNSA. CDR3: CASAYTVEETQYF. Written as DNA, the CDR3 is TGTGCCAGCGCCTACACAGTTGAAGAGACCCAGTACTTC.

This clonotype came up a few times. The chain uses TRBV19 and TRBJ1-1, with TRBD1 identical over 7 bases. The CDR3 totals 14 residues. Germline trimming cut 4 bases from V and 2 bases from J; bases unmatched to any gene: 4. CDR1 and CDR2 (germline): LNHDA, SQIVND (reference sequence). The CDR3 here is CASSRWTGNTEAFF. The CDR3 bases are TGTGCCAGTAGTAGGTGGACAGGTAACACTGAAGCTTTCTTT.

V gene TRBV2 combines with J gene TRBJ2-5, with unresolved D. V was trimmed by 2 bases and J by 2 bases, leaving 9 bases between them. The CDR3 loop spans 14 amino acids. CDR1 is SNHLY, CDR2 FYNNEI, per germline. The CDR3 sequence: CASSEIIEQETQYF. The DNA of the CDR3 is TGTGCCAGCAGTGAAATTATAGAACAAGAGACCCAGTACTTC.

V usage is TRBV2 and J usage is TRBJ2-7; the D gene is possibly TRBD2 (6 bases). The germline gives CDR1 SNHLY, CDR2 FYNNEI. Trimming left V 0 bases short and J 3 bases short, with 15 bases between. This CDR3 has 16 amino acids. The CDR3 reads CASSEANSAGYYEQYF. For the CDR3, the DNA is TGTGCCAGCAGTGAAGCGAATTCCGCGGGGTACTACGAGCAGTACTTC.

The rearrangement uses TRBV7-9 and TRBJ1-1, with TRBD1 matching 9 bases. The CDR3 consists of 17 residues. CDR1 is SEHNR and CDR2 is FQNEAQ in the germline V gene (reference sequence). V shed 4 bases and J 0 bases; nucleotides not matched to a gene: 9. Here the CDR3 reads CASSSTQGANLNTEAFF. The CDR3, as DNA: TGTGCCAGCAGCTCAACACAGGGGGCGAATTTGAACACTGAAGCTTTCTTT.

This chain uses TRBV10-3 with TRBJ1-6, with 8 bases that match TRBD1. The CDR3 is 13 residues long. In germline, CDR1 is ENHRY, CDR2 SYGVKD. J was trimmed by 15 bases and V by 4 bases; bases with no gene match: 8. This CDR3 reads CAISAVRGQDLHF. Written as DNA, the CDR3 is TGTGCCATCAGTGCCGTCAGGGGGCAGGACCTCCACTTT.

This clonotype was counted a few times. The rearrangement joins TRBV2 to TRBJ1-5; TRBD1 agrees at 8 bases. The CDR3 sequence is 14 residues long. Germline-derived CDR1 and CDR2 are SNHLY and FYNNEI. V trimming: 2 bases; J trimming: 4 bases; junction bases outside the gene matches: 1. DNA for the CDR3: TGTGCCAGCAGTGAAAACAGGGGGAATCAGCCCCAGCATTTT. Translating gives CASSENRGNQPQHF.

This clonotype was counted many times. The J gene is TRBJ1-1, the V gene TRBV7-9; no reliable D call. The V and J ends lost 2 bases and 9 bases respectively, with 10 bases between them. CDR1 SEHNR and CDR2 FQNEAQ come from the germline V gene (reference sequence). This CDR3 is built from 12 residues. CDR3 in amino acids: CASSLQDEQAFF. The CDR3 DNA reads as TGTGCCAGCAGCTTACAGGACGAGCAAGCTTTCTTT.

Of note for this clonotype: A much larger clonotype is one base distant, so this may be a read error. This chain joins TRBV25-1 and TRBJ2-2; D is possibly TRBD1 (6 bases). The CDR3 extends over 13 amino acids. V was pared by 8 bases and J by 4 bases, with 11 bases between. In germline, CDR1 is MGHDK, CDR2 SYGVNS. The CDR3, as DNA: TGTGCCAGCCGGGACACCAGCACCGGGGAGCTGTTTTTT. Translating it yields CASRDTSTGELFF.

In its sample, this clonotype was seen many times. The chain combines TRBV2 with TRBJ2-5; D uncertain. Trimming cost V 5 bases and J 3 bases, with 4 bases left between them. Germline CDR1 and CDR2: SNHLY and FYNNEI. This CDR3 has 11 residues. In nucleotides, the CDR3 is TGTGCCAGCAGTACAGAAGAGACCCAGTACTTC. Protein sequence: CASSTEETQYF.

Written as DNA, the CDR3 is TGTGCCACCAGTGACCACGGGACTGAAGCTTTCTTT. Translation gives CATSDHGTEAFF. This chain joins TRBV24-1 and TRBJ1-1; no clear D. Looked up from germline, CDR1 is KGHDR and CDR2 is SFDVKD. Trimming cost V 4 bases and J 5 bases, with 7 bases left between them. The CDR3 is 12 amino acids.